This T cell receptor (beta chain) was profiled in a study of blood T cell repertoires in COVID-19. Study at large: The analysed material was cDNA or gDNA that came from T cells, B-cell-depleted T cells, or PBMCs.

Sequenced by immunoSEQ multiplex PCR; TCRdb stores in-frame clones only, minus some. The repertoire holds some 270,000 clones, with more than 65% as singletons. Participant age was roughly 18 to 89 years, and participants resided in fewer than 30 US areas. The study assigned cohorts using participant-reported clinical history. Donors in Cohort 3 counted as recovered after two negative PCRs, clearance, or symptom resolution. The germline CDR1 and CDR2 sequences are MNHEY and SVGEGT. J lost 4 bases, V lost 2 bases, and 16 bases had no gene match. The CDR3 covers 18 residues. The sample comprised PBMCs or T cells enriched from blood (not recorded which). The V and J genes are TRBV6-2 or TRBV6-3 and TRBJ1-2, with TRBD1 matching over 7 bases. The TCR was taken from a man aged 45 to 65 who had recovered from COVID-19. The DNA of the CDR3 is TGTGCCAGCAGTTACCTGGGAATAGGGACAGCCTCTTCCTATGGCTACACCTTC. Protein: CASSYLGIGTASSYGYTF.